The T cell receptor beta chain under discussion was sequenced for a study of blood T cell repertoires in COVID-19. Overall study: From the United States, Italy and Spain came samples of acute and convalescent COVID-19. Sample material is recorded as cDNA or gDNA derived from T cells, B-cell-depleted T cells, or PBMCs.

As handled by the study authors: Researchers report that nucleated cell counts were estimated from reference gene primer amplification. Only in-frame clones appear in the TCRdb table, and some are missing; sequencing was by immunoSEQ multiplex PCR. That table furnishes V, J and clone size, whereas the DNA furnished D and trimming. There are under 150,000 clones in the sample; over 70% occur only once, and 8.6% lies in the top ten. The CDR3 consists of 14 residues. Germline-derived CDR1 and CDR2 are MNHEY and SMNVEV (reference sequence). After removal of 9 bases from V and 5 bases from J, the junction contained 10 bases not matched to a gene.

The sample consisted of peripheral blood. The sequence was obtained from a man between 45 and 60 years old with active or convalescent COVID-19. The V gene is TRBV27, the J gene TRBJ2-7; TRBD1 matches at 10 bases. This CDR3 is CASAGRDRGHEQYF. CDR3 bases: TGTGCCAGTGCTGGGCGGGACAGGGGCCACGAGCAGTACTTC.